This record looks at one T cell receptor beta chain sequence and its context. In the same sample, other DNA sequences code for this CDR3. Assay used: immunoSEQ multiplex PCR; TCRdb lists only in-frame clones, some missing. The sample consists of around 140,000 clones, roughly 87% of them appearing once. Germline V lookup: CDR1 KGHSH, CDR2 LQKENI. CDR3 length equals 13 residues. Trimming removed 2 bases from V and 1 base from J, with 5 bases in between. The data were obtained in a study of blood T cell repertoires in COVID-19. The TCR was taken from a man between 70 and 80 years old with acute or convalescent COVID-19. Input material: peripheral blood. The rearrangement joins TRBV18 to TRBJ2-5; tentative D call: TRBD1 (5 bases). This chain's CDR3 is CASSPDSQETQYF. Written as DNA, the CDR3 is TGTGCCAGCTCACCAGACAGCCAAGAGACCCAGTACTTC.